These T cell receptor beta chains were read from a single sample in a study of beta chain features in type 1 diabetes. Method: immunoSEQ multiplex PCR; TCRdb's copy keeps in-frame clones and lacks some. This table holds around 260,000 clones, about 23% found once. The specimen was naive CD4+ T cells from blood. These receptors were collected from a woman aged 30 to 39 with type 1 diabetes. Each CDR3 is given with its conserved first and last residue. A D gene is named only where the DNA matches it firmly. Clone size is not always given. Where it is, it says once, few, many or a class for expanded clones.

D	V	J	size	DNA	CDR3
NA	TRBV5-4	TRBJ2-1	NA	TGTGCCAGCAGCTCTGGACACGACAATGAGCAGTTCTTC	CASSSGHDNEQFF
TRBD1	TRBV7-8	TRBJ1-2	NA	TGTGCCAGCAGTTTAAGGGGACAGGGGGCGTCAGGCTACACCTTC	CASSLRGQGASGYTF
NA	TRBV7-9	TRBJ1-1	few	TGTGCCAGCAGCTTCCAGGCAGGAATGAACACTGAAGCTTTCTTT	CASSFQAGMNTEAFF
TRBD2	TRBV5-1	TRBJ2-1	NA	TGCGCCAGCAGCTTGGCCCGGGATAGCGGGGACAATGAGCAGTTCTTC	CASSLARDSGDNEQFF
TRBD2	TRBV6-1	TRBJ2-1	few	TGTGCCACGGTACTAGCGGGAGACCTGAATGAGCAGTTCTTC	CATVLAGDLNEQFF
TRBD2	TRBV9	TRBJ2-7	NA	TGTGCCAGCAGCGCTGGACTAGCGGGACCCAGGAGCTCCTACGAGCAGTACTTC	CASSAGLAGPRSSYEQYF
NA	TRBV15	TRBJ2-5	few	TGTGCCACCAGCAGAGGTACACAGGTCCGTAAAGAGACCCAGTACTTC	CATSRGTQVRKETQYF
NA	TRBV30	TRBJ2-2	NA	TGTGCCTGGACAGGGAAAGCCGGGGAGCTGTTTTTT	CAWTGKAGELFF
NA	TRBV29-1	TRBJ2-3	NA	TGCAGCGTGGGGATTGGAGGAGAAGCAGATACGCAGTATTTT	CSVGIGGEADTQYF
TRBD1	TRBV11-2	TRBJ2-7	NA	TGTGCCAGCAGCTCTCCGGACAGGGTCTACTCCTACGAGCAGTACTTC	CASSSPDRVYSYEQYF